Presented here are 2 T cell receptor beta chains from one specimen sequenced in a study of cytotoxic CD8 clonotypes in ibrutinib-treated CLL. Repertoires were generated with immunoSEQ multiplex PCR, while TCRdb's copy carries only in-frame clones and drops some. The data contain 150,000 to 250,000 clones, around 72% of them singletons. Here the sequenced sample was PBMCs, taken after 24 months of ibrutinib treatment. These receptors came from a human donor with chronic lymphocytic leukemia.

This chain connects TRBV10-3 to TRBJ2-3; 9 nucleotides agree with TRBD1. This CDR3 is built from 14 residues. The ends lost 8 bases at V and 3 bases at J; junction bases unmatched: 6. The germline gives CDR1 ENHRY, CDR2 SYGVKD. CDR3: CAIQRDRETDTQYF. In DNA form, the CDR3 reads TGTGCCATCCAACGGGACAGGGAGACAGATACGCAGTATTTT.

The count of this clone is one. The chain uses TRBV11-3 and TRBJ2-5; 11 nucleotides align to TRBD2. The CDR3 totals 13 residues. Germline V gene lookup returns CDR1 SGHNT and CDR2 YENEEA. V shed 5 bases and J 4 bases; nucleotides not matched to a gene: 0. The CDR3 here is CASSLAGGETQYF. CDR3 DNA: TGTGCCAGCAGCCTAGCGGGAGGAGAGACCCAGTACTTC.